This TCR beta chain emerged from a study of graft-versus-host responses after intestinal transplantation. Study details: The transplants performed in recipients were multivisceral, liver-intestinal, or isolated intestinal. Tacrolimus and steroids were given for 3 to 4 years to all recipients after anti-thymocyte globulin induction. Study-level points and caveats: Detection of GvH clones occurred in recipient marrow, and some had their first appearance in ileum or blood.

The CDR3 extends over 19 amino acids. Trimming cost V 3 bases and J 8 bases, with 28 bases left between them. Germline V lookup: CDR1 LNHDA, CDR2 SQIVND (reference sequence). A remark on this clone: Antigen specificity is unknown.

Some clones are missing from TCRdb's copy, which holds only in-frame ones; the method was immunoSEQ multiplex PCR. The sample lists 35,000 to 45,000 clones; approximately 95% were seen once. This receptor was identified in a human patient who received an intestinal transplant, so some T cells may come from the graft donor. The rearrangement joins TRBV19 to TRBJ1-4, with D possibly TRBD1 on 5 matching bases. Sequencing was performed on PBMCs, taken approximately 740 days after intestinal transplantation. CDR3 nucleotides: TGTGCCAGTAGTATCCACCCCCGGGGCAGGCCCCAGCCGGGGGAAAAACTGTTTTTT. Amino acids: CASSIHPRGRPQPGEKLFF. The entire variable domain, with the rest obtained from reference TRBV19 and TRBJ1-4, is as follows: DGGITQSPKYLFRKEGQNVTLSCEQNLNHDAMYWYRQDPGQGLRLIYYSQIVNDFQKGDIAEGYSVSREKKESFPLTVTSAQKNPTAFYLCASSIHPRGRPQPGEKLFFGSGTQLSVL.